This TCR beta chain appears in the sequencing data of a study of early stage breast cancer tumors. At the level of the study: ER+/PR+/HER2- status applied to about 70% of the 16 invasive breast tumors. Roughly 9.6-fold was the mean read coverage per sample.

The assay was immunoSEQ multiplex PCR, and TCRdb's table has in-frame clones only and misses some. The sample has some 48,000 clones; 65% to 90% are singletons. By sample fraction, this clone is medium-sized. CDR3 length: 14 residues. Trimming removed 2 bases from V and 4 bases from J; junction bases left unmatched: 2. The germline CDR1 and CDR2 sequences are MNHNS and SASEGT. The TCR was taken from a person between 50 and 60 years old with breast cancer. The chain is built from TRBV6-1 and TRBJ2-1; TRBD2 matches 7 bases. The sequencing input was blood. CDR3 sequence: CASSELAEYNEQFF. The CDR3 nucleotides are TGTGCCAGCAGTGAACTAGCGGAGTACAATGAGCAGTTCTTC.